This passage covers 16 T cell receptor beta chains from one sample sequenced in a study of human T cells and chemical hapten exposure. Each CDR3 protein is one row after TCRdb ran MiXCR on the RACE reads. The sample lists approximately 79,000 distinct CDR3 sequences, about 8.6% seen once, with approximately 1.5% in the top ten. The time point here: healthy volunteer bleed at 6 weeks. Unseparated into fractions, whole blood served as the source from which total RNA was extracted. Material: whole blood. The receptors were gathered from a male donor in good health. Some clones in this sample may be carry-over from other donors' samples.

This chain uses TRBV5-1 with TRBJ2-3; 8 bases map to TRBD1. CDR3 length: 15 amino acids. CDR1 and CDR2 from the germline V gene are SGHRS and YFSETQ. V was pared by 0 bases and J by 2 bases, with 2 bases of the junction left unmatched. CDR3 sequence reads: CASSLDRGDTDTQYF. Here the CDR3 DNA reads TGCGCCAGCAGCTTGGACAGGGGGGACACAGATACGCAGTATTTT.

The CDR3 sequence is CASSPTGGSTDTQYF. In DNA form, the CDR3 reads TGTGCCAGCAGTCCAACCGGGGGCTCCACAGATACGCAGTATTTT. V is TRBV28 and J is TRBJ2-3; D assignment may be TRBD1 or TRBD2 (6 bases each). This CDR3 contains 15 residues. V was cut by 5 bases and J by 2 bases, with 14 bases left in between. From germline, CDR1 is MDHEN and CDR2 SYDVKM.

The V call is TRBV9, the J call TRBJ1-3; 7 bases map to TRBD1. V shed 0 bases and J 4 bases; nucleotides not matched to a gene: 10. CDR3 size: 17 residues. Germline CDR1 SGDLS, CDR2 YYNGEE. Here the CDR3 DNA reads TGTGCCAGCAGCGTAGACCCTCCGACAGGGCCCGGAAACACCATATATTTT. Protein product: CASSVDPPTGPGNTIYF.

CDR3 nucleotides: TGTGCCATCAGAAGGGGCCAAAACACCGGGGAGCTGTTTTTT. Translating gives CAIRRGQNTGELFF. This chain connects TRBV10-3 to TRBJ2-2; D is perhaps TRBD1 (5 bases). The germline gives CDR1 ENHRY, CDR2 SYGVKD. The CDR3 loop spans 14 amino acids. The V and J ends lost 6 bases and 2 bases respectively, with 10 bases between them.

This rearrangement joins TRBV6-2 or TRBV6-3 to TRBJ2-2; no firm D call. Trimming pared 5 bases from V and 7 bases from J, leaving 2 bases between. CDR1 and CDR2 from the germline V gene are MNHEY and SVGEGT. The CDR3 is 10 residues long. The CDR3 DNA reads as TGTGCCAGCAGTGACGGGGAGCTGTTTTTT. Residues: CASSDGELFF.

There are many counts of this clonotype. The chain links TRBV7-9 to TRBJ2-1, with D perhaps matching TRBD1 (5 bases). V was shortened by 5 bases and J by 7 bases, with 9 bases between the two germline ends. The CDR3 extends over 12 amino acids. Germline CDR1 and CDR2: SEHNR and FQNEAQ (reference sequence). In nucleotides, the CDR3 is TGTGCCAGCAGCCCGACAGAGAATGAGCAGTTCTTC. This sequence encodes CASSPTENEQFF.

The sample holds a few counts of this clonotype. The genes are TRBV6-6 and TRBJ2-1; the match to TRBD1 covers 7 bases. V lost 7 bases and J lost 3; bases outside the gene matches: 3. This CDR3 region has 13 residues. Germline-derived CDR1 and CDR2 are MNHNY and SVGAGI (reference sequence). CDR3 DNA: TGTGCCAGCACCAGACAGGGCTACAATGAGCAGTTCTTC. It is translated as CASTRQGYNEQFF.

The chain joins TRBV5-5 to TRBJ1-5, with D perhaps matching TRBD1 (5 bases). The CDR3 has 14 amino acids. CDR1 and CDR2 from the germline V gene are SGHKS and YYEKEE (reference sequence). V lost 0 bases, J lost 7 bases, and 11 bases lay in between. The CDR3 loop is CASSLEGMGQPQHF. CDR3 DNA sequence: TGTGCCAGCAGCTTGGAGGGGATGGGACAGCCCCAGCATTTT.

This clonotype occurred a few times. This sequence joins TRBV5-1 and TRBJ1-4; the match to TRBD1 covers 7 bases. The CDR3 extends over 15 amino acids. J gave up 4 bases and V 4 bases, and 7 bases lay outside the gene matches. Germline CDR1 reads SGHRS; CDR2 reads YFSETQ. This chain's CDR3 is CASSRNQGDNEKLFF. The CDR3 DNA sequence: TGCGCCAGCAGCCGTAATCAGGGGGATAATGAAAAACTGTTTTTT.

The CDR3 region has the DNA TGTGCCAGCAGTTTAAGCGGGCCCTCCTACAATGAGCAGTTCTTC. It is translated as CASSLSGPSYNEQFF. The chain joins TRBV27 to TRBJ2-1; possible D gene TRBD2, 6 bases. Germline V gene sequence: CDR1 MNHEY, CDR2 SMNVEV (reference sequence). Trimming left V 2 bases short and J 0 bases short, with 8 bases between. CDR3 length equals 15 residues.

This chain links TRBV4-2 with TRBJ1-4; D gene unclear. In germline, CDR1 is LGHNA, CDR2 YNFKEQ. Trimming left V 0 bases short and J 0 bases short, with 11 bases between. This CDR3 spans 17 amino acids. The CDR3 DNA reads TGTGCCAGCAGCCAAGATCCGAGGATGGCAACTAATGAAAAACTGTTTTTT. Translated, it gives CASSQDPRMATNEKLFF.

This clonotype was seen more than once but under ten times. The V and J genes are TRBV20-1 and TRBJ2-7; TRBD1 matches 8 bases. The V segment lost 6 bases and the J segment 4 bases; nucleotides outside the gene matches: 11. The CDR3 loop spans 14 amino acids. Germline values: CDR1 DFQATT, CDR2 SNEGSKA (reference sequence). The DNA for the CDR3 is TGCAGTGCACCCTCGGGCAGGGGGCAATACGAGCAGTACTTC. This encodes CSAPSGRGQYEQYF.

The chain recombines TRBV10-3 with TRBJ1-6, with a weak D call TRBD1 (6 bases). Deletions cut 3 bases from V and 6 bases from J, with 12 bases between. Germline assignment: CDR1 ENHRY and CDR2 SYGVKD. CDR3 size: 15 residues. In DNA, the CDR3 is TGTGCCATCAGTGAACGGACAGAGAGTAATTCACCCCTCCACTTT. It codes for CAISERTESNSPLHF.

V usage is TRBV25-1 and J usage is TRBJ2-3; 11 bases fit TRBD2. With 3 bases clipped from V and 5 bases from J, the junction kept 10 bases outside the gene matches. Germline CDR1 and CDR2: MGHDK and SYGVNS. The CDR3 contains 17 residues. CDR3 residues: CASSDLGLAGGGDTQYF. In DNA form, the CDR3 reads TGTGCCAGCAGTGATTTAGGTCTAGCGGGAGGAGGAGATACGCAGTATTTT.

The chain combines TRBV7-8 with TRBJ2-3, with D hard to call. The CDR3 extends over 13 amino acids. V shed 2 bases and J shed 5 bases, with 8 bases lying between them. Germline CDR1 SGHVS, CDR2 FQNEAQ. The CDR3 region has the DNA TGTGCCAGCAGCTTAATTGGTATAGATACGCAGTATTTT. It yields the protein CASSLIGIDTQYF.

The rearrangement joins TRBV7-2 to TRBJ2-3, with TRBD2 identical over 10 bases. Per the germline V gene, CDR1 is SGHTA and CDR2 is FQGNSA. This CDR3 is 19 amino acids long. J lost 3 bases, V lost 0 bases, and 12 bases had no gene match. The CDR3 DNA reads TGTGCCAGCAGCTTAGCGACCAGACAACTAGCGGGGAATACAGATACGCAGTATTTT. Its protein product is CASSLATRQLAGNTDTQYF.